This entry lists 26 T cell receptor beta chains sequenced from one sample in a study of identical twins. TCRdb redid the calling of the 5' RACE reads with MiXCR, one entry per CDR3 protein. The sample has about 1.7 million distinct CDR3 sequences, 32% seen once. The specimen sequenced was cord blood. The receptors come from a newborn girl in good health.

As regards this clonotype: Germline is not matched at one junction end, which may reflect a read error. The chain links TRBV2 to TRBJ1-6; TRBD1 matches 7 bases. CDR3 size: 14 residues. Germline values: CDR1 SNHLY, CDR2 FYNNEI. For the CDR3, the DNA is TGTGCCAGCAGGACCGGGACAGATAATTCACCCCCCCACTTT. The encoded protein is CASRTGTDNSPPHF.

The chain employs TRBV7-2 and TRBJ2-3, with 10 bases identical to TRBD2. The CDR3 is 15 residues long. Germline V gene data show CDR1 as SGHTA and CDR2 as FQGNSA. Trimming removed 4 bases from V and 7 bases from J; junction bases left unmatched: 8. The DNA for the CDR3 is TGTGCCAGCAGCTCTAGTAGCGGGGGGCGCCATACGCAGTATTTT. Amino acid sequence: CASSSSSGGRHTQYF.

At least ten counts were recorded for this clonotype. The chain carries TRBV28 and TRBJ2-2, with 8 bases that match TRBD1. Germline assignment: CDR1 MDHEN and CDR2 SYDVKM. The trim removed 4 bases at V and 4 bases at J, leaving 2 bases unmatched. The CDR3 covers 14 residues. CDR3 sequence (DNA): TGTGCCAGCAGTTCCACAGGGGGCACCGGGGAGCTGTTTTTT. It encodes CASSSTGGTGELFF.

This clonotype was seen at least ten times. The rearrangement uses TRBV27 and TRBJ2-4; 8 nucleotides match TRBD1. In germline, CDR1 is MNHEY, CDR2 SMNVEV (reference sequence). Losses at the gene ends were 3 bases for V and 6 bases for J; bases not matched to a gene: 1. CDR3 length equals 13 residues. The CDR3 sequence: CASSFDRGNIQYF. CDR3 DNA: TGTGCCAGCAGTTTCGACAGGGGAAACATTCAGTACTTC.

Concerning this clonotype: One base away lies a much larger clone, so this may be a sequencing read error. This chain uses TRBV29-1 with TRBJ2-1; 8 bases match TRBD1. The CDR3 totals 16 residues. CDR1 and CDR2 (germline): SQVTM, ANQGSEA. CDR3 loop: CSVVCHRGVCYNGQFF. CDR3 DNA: TGCAGCGTTGTATGTCACAGGGGGGTTTGCTACAATGGGCAGTTCTTC.

This clonotype was recorded a few times. The chain is built from TRBV21-1 and TRBJ1-5; TRBD1 is taken as the D call from the table, unchecked against the DNA. TRBV21-1 is reported as a pseudogene. There are 16 residues in the CDR3. The CDR3 DNA reads as TGTGCCAGCCAGGACAGGGGGGGGTATAGCAATCAGCCCCAGCATTTT. Its translation: CASQDRGGYSNQPQHF.

This clonotype came up a few times. J is TRBJ2-3 and V is TRBV2, with 8 bases fitting TRBD2. The CDR3 covers 14 residues. CDR1 is SNHLY and CDR2 is FYNNEI in the germline V gene. The V and J ends lost 4 bases and 4 bases, in that order; junction bases with no gene match: 4. CDR3 region: CASSATGGADTQYF. The CDR3 coding sequence is TGTGCCAGCAGTGCAACCGGGGGGGCAGATACGCAGTATTTT.

This sequence joins TRBV3-1 and TRBJ1-4; maybe TRBD1 (5 bases). This CDR3 has 16 residues. Germline values: CDR1 LGHDT, CDR2 YNNKEL (reference sequence). Trimming removed 1 base from V and 0 bases from J, with 9 bases in between. The DNA for the CDR3 is TGTGCCAGCAGCCAAGGATGGGGGTCAACTAATGAAAAACTGTTTTTT. It translates to CASSQGWGSTNEKLFF.

The genes are TRBV20-1 and TRBJ2-1; no reliable D call. CDR1 is DFQATT and CDR2 is SNEGSKA in the germline V gene (reference sequence). With 2 bases removed from V and 5 bases from J, the gap between germline ends came to 13 bases. The CDR3 has 14 amino acids. The CDR3 DNA reads TGCAGTGCTAGAAAGGGAAGCATTAACAATGAGCAGTTCTTC. It codes for CSARKGSINNEQFF.

The chain couples TRBV10-3 to TRBJ2-1; TRBD2 matches at 16 bases. CDR3 length: 17 amino acids. V lost 6 bases, J lost 8 bases, and 10 bases stayed unmatched. Germline CDR1 ENHRY, CDR2 SYGVKD. The CDR3 DNA reads as TGTGCCATCAGGGGACAGGGACTAGCGGGGGGGCCAGATGAGCAGTTCTTC. This encodes CAIRGQGLAGGPDEQFF.

This chain connects TRBV6-8 to TRBJ2-5; TRBD1 aligns across 8 bases. The CDR3 has 15 amino acids. The V gene's germline CDR1 is MNHGY and CDR2 SAAAGT. J gave up 11 bases and V 4 bases, and 15 bases lay outside the gene matches. The CDR3 bases are TGTGCCAGCAGTTTTATAGGCAGGGGGCGGAATGAGCAGTACTTC. Its translation is CASSFIGRGRNEQYF.

The chain recombines TRBV4-2 with TRBJ2-7; 11 bases are a match to TRBD2. V trimming: 0 bases; J trimming: 4 bases; junction bases outside the gene matches: 8. The CDR3 extends over 17 amino acids. CDR1 and CDR2 from the germline V gene are LGHNA and YNFKEQ. The CDR3 loop reads CASSQDPTTSGGYEQYF. The CDR3 DNA reads TGTGCCAGCAGCCAAGACCCGACTACTAGCGGGGGATACGAGCAGTACTTC.

This clonotype was seen only a few times. This sequence joins TRBV20-1 and TRBJ1-2, with D possibly being TRBD1 (5 bases). V was cut by 7 bases and J by 2 bases, with 17 bases left in between. Looked up from germline, CDR1 is DFQATT and CDR2 is SNEGSKA (reference sequence). The CDR3 has 14 residues. The CDR3 DNA sequence: TGCAGTGTAAGACAGCGCTCCCACAACTATGGCTACACCTTC. Translation: CSVRQRSHNYGYTF.

The V call is TRBV27, the J call TRBJ1-1; D is undetermined. With 0 bases removed from V and 1 base from J, the gap between germline ends came to 9 bases. The CDR3 extends over 15 amino acids. Germline-derived CDR1 and CDR2 are MNHEY and SMNVEV (reference sequence). In DNA, the CDR3 is TGTGCCAGCAGTTTATCCGGAGCGTCGAACACTGAAGCTTTCTTT. It encodes CASSLSGASNTEAFF.

The chain links TRBV4-1 to TRBJ2-5; no definite D call. This CDR3 contains 15 residues. V dropped 4 bases and J dropped 4 bases, with 16 bases sitting between them. Germline lookup yields CDR1 MGHRA and CDR2 YSYEKL. For the CDR3, the DNA is TGCGCCAGCAGCCGTATCTGGTTGGCTCCAGAGACCCAGTACTTC. Protein: CASSRIWLAPETQYF.

This clonotype was seen a handful of times. This rearrangement joins TRBV20-1 to TRBJ2-1, with 13 positions matching TRBD2. The V gene end was trimmed by 6 bases and the J gene end by 7 bases; junction bases not matched to a gene: 9. Germline CDR1 reads DFQATT; CDR2 reads SNEGSKA (reference sequence). The CDR3 spans 15 residues. This chain's CDR3 is CSATPTSGGANEQFF. CDR3 bases: TGCAGTGCCACCCCAACTAGCGGGGGGGCAAATGAGCAGTTCTTC.

This clonotype appeared a few times. This sequence joins TRBV2 and TRBJ1-1; D unclear. The CDR3 runs to 13 residues. In germline, CDR1 is SNHLY, CDR2 FYNNEI. Trimming stripped 4 bases from V and 1 base from J, with 7 bases between. CDR3 coding DNA: TGTGCCAGCAGTGCCGGGTCGAACACTGAAGCTTTCTTT. This encodes CASSAGSNTEAFF.

This clonotype was found a few times. The V gene is TRBV28, the J gene TRBJ2-3, with D perhaps matching TRBD2 (7 bases). Germline V lookup: CDR1 MDHEN, CDR2 SYDVKM. The CDR3 sequence is 15 residues long. V shed 8 bases and J shed 4 bases, with 19 bases lying between them. CDR3: CASSNGGGASDTQYF. The DNA for the CDR3 is TGTGCCAGCTCCAATGGGGGGGGCGCCTCAGATACGCAGTATTTT.

This clonotype was seen only once. This CDR3 reads CATSREYTDTQYF. In DNA form, the CDR3 reads TGTGCCACCAGCAGGGAATACACAGATACGCAGTATTTT. The chain recombines TRBV15 with TRBJ2-3; D unclear. Deletions cut 3 bases from V and 2 bases from J, with 6 bases between. The CDR3 length is 13 residues. Germline values: CDR1 LNHNV, CDR2 YYDKDF (reference sequence).

The chain uses TRBV3-1 and TRBJ2-2, with D uncertain. Germline-derived CDR1 and CDR2 are LGHDT and YNNKEL (reference sequence). CDR3 size: 15 residues. V shed 0 bases and J shed 7 bases, with 12 bases lying between them. CDR3 residues: CASSQDAALSGELFF. The CDR3 DNA follows: TGTGCCAGCAGCCAAGATGCGGCCCTGAGCGGGGAGCTGTTTTTT.

This clonotype was observed at least ten times. V usage is TRBV6-2 or TRBV6-3 and J usage is TRBJ2-1; tentative D call: TRBD2 (6 bases). Germline loops: CDR1 MNHEY, CDR2 SVGEGT. The CDR3 contains 14 residues. V was shortened by 0 bases and J by 12 bases, with 15 bases between the two germline ends. This chain's CDR3 is CASSYSNRLVGQFF. In nucleotides, the CDR3 is TGTGCCAGCAGTTACTCAAATAGACTAGTAGGGCAGTTCTTC.

As concerns this clonotype: Compared with germline, one end of the junction differs, possibly owing to a read error. The chain links TRBV4-2 to TRBJ2-5; D tentatively reads TRBD1 or TRBD2 (5 bases each). The CDR3 totals 15 residues. CDR1 is LGHNA, CDR2 YNFKEQ, per germline. This CDR3 is CAISQVPGSSETQYF. Here the CDR3 DNA reads TGTGCCATCAGCCAGGTTCCAGGGAGTTCGGAGACCCAGTACTTC.

This clonotype was seen a handful of times. The chain has TRBV6-2 or TRBV6-3 and TRBJ1-2; D not resolved. The CDR3 contains 15 residues. Trimming left V 5 bases short and J 1 base short, with 14 bases between. Per germline, CDR1 MNHEY and CDR2 SVGEGT. This chain's CDR3 is CASSQHDPLNYGYTF. CDR3 DNA: TGTGCCAGCAGTCAACATGACCCTCTTAACTATGGCTACACCTTC.

The chain links TRBV4-1 to TRBJ1-1, with D perhaps TRBD1 (6 bases). CDR3 length equals 15 residues. Germline-derived CDR1 and CDR2 are MGHRA and YSYEKL. Trimming removed 6 bases from V and 1 base from J, with 15 bases in between. In DNA, the CDR3 is TGCGCCAGCAGAGAACCCGGGACACAGAACACTGAAGCTTTCTTT. It is translated as CASREPGTQNTEAFF.

A few counts support this clonotype. The chain is built from TRBV7-2 and TRBJ2-3, with D perhaps matching TRBD2 (7 bases). There are 16 residues in the CDR3. CDR1 is SGHTA, CDR2 FQGNSA, per germline. The germline V and J ends were trimmed by 2 bases and 0 bases, with 12 bases remaining between them. Here the CDR3 reads CASSLRGGGSTDTQYF. DNA of the CDR3: TGTGCCAGCAGCTTAAGGGGAGGGGGTAGCACAGATACGCAGTATTTT.

Details on this clonotype: At one end the junction does not follow the germline gene, possibly because of a read error. V is TRBV30 and J is TRBJ1-2; a possible D gene is TRBD1 (5 bases). The CDR3 runs to 10 residues. The germline V gene has CDR1 GTSNPN and CDR2 SVGIG (reference sequence). The CDR3 nucleotides are TGTGCCTGCCACGTCCAGGGCTTCACCTTC. It translates to CACHVQGFTF. Full variable domain (missing parts from reference TRBV30 and TRBJ1-2): SQTIHQWPATLVQPVGSPLSLECTVEGTSNPNLYWYRQAAGRGLQLLFYSVGIGQISSEVPQNLSASRPQDRQFILSSKKLLLSDSGFYLCACHVQGFTFGSGTRLTVV.